Listed below are T cell receptor beta chains from one sample, sequenced in a study of T cells after yellow fever vaccination. TCRdb re-called the 5' RACE reads through MiXCR, storing one row per CDR3 protein. Of about 510,000 distinct CDR3 sequences detected, about a fifth appear once; the ten largest clones hold about 15%. The source material was PBMCs, sampled less than 25 days after the first yellow fever vaccination. All receptors derive from a man between 18 and 35 years old who received the YFV17D yellow fever vaccine. The conserved cysteine and the conserved F or W are not part of the CDR3 here. D genes are given only for firm matches.

>TRBV4-3|.
ASSQVLMGASYGYT
>TRBV20-1|.
SARLDVNTEAF
>TRBV12-5|.
ASGMGPYNEQF
>TRBV6-2/TRBV6-3|.
ASSYGERGDQPQH
>TRBV7-9|.
ASSRVGRRNTEAF
>TRBV7-2|.
ASSLVTGNTEAF
>TRBV20-1|.
SASVPGLSYEQY
>TRBV12-3/TRBV12-4|.
ASSPAAPNYGYT
>TRBV7-6|.
ASSPDPNTGELF
>TRBV11-2|.
ASRKGGEQGSGGNTIY
>TRBV6-5|.
ASSYSLTGGYT